A single TCR beta chain is shown here with its context. Its target is unknown. This sample stems from a study of CD8+ T cells in alopecia areata. Study-level points and caveats: Patients shared TCRs less clearly than mice did, possibly for HLA-related reasons.

The CDR3 covers 13 residues. V was pared by 4 bases and J by 1 base, with 2 bases of the junction left unmatched. Germline CDR1 reads GTSNPN; CDR2 reads SVGIG (reference sequence). cDNA reverse transcribed from extracted RNA served as the sequencing template. The assay was immunoSEQ multiplex PCR, and TCRdb's table has in-frame clones only and misses some. Among around 98,000 clones listed, around 44% were seen once. Specimen: CD4+ T cells sorted from blood. This TCR was sampled from a human donor with alopecia areata. The rearrangement links TRBV30 to TRBJ2-7; 9 nucleotides match TRBD1. The CDR3, as DNA: TGTGCCTGGACCGGGACAGGGTCCTACGAGCAGTACTTC. It translates to CAWTGTGSYEQYF.